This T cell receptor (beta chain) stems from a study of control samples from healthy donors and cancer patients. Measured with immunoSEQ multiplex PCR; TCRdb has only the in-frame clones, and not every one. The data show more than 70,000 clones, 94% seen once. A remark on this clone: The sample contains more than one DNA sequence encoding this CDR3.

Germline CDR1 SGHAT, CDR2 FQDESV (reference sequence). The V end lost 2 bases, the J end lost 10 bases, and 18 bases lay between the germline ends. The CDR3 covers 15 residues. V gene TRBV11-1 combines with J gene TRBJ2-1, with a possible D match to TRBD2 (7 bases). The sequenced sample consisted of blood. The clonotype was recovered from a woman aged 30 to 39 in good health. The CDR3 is CASSLFRGGRGEQFF. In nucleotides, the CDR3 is TGTGCCAGCAGCTTATTCCGTGGGGGGCGGGGGGAGCAGTTCTTC.